The 18 T cell receptor beta chains reported below all come from one sample, sequenced in a study of blood T cell repertoires in COVID-19. Produced via immunoSEQ multiplex PCR; TCRdb's table is partial and in-frame only. The sample lists 250,000 or so clones; approximately 80% were seen once. The sequencing input was peripheral blood. The source is a woman between 18 and 30 years old with acute or convalescent COVID-19.

This chain joins TRBV20-1 and TRBJ2-7, with 7 bases identical to TRBD2. With 3 bases clipped from V and 0 bases from J, the junction kept 8 bases outside the gene matches. CDR1 and CDR2 (germline): DFQATT, SNEGSKA (reference sequence). This CDR3 spans 15 amino acids. The CDR3 here is CSASRPSGFSYEQYF. The DNA of the CDR3 is TGCAGTGCTAGTCGGCCTAGCGGATTCTCCTACGAGCAGTACTTC.

The rearrangement uses TRBV13 and TRBJ1-2; D may be TRBD1 (6 bases). This CDR3 has 15 residues. Trimming stripped 0 bases from V and 3 bases from J, with 11 bases between. Germline V CDR1 and CDR2: PRHDT, FYEKMQ (reference sequence). CDR3: CASSLGIQGDYGYTF. The CDR3 DNA is TGTGCCAGCAGCTTAGGGATACAGGGAGACTATGGCTACACCTTC. Based on the CDR3 plus reference TRBV13 and TRBJ1-2, the full variable domain is AAGVIQSPRHLIKEKRETATLKCYPIPRHDTVYWYQQGPGQDPQFLISFYEKMQSDKGSIPDRFSAQQFSDYHSELNMSSLELGDSALYFCASSLGIQGDYGYTFGSGTRLTVV.

The CDR3 reads CAWSPGIGGPGNTIYF. CDR3 DNA sequence: TGTGCCTGGAGTCCAGGGATTGGGGGCCCTGGAAACACCATATATTTT. The chain links TRBV30 to TRBJ1-3, with D possibly being TRBD1 (6 bases). V gave up 2 bases and J gave up 2 bases, with 16 bases separating them. Germline loops: CDR1 GTSNPN, CDR2 SVGIG (reference sequence). The CDR3 loop spans 16 amino acids.

The rearrangement uses TRBV6-5 and TRBJ2-3; D is unclear. Trimming shortened V by 5 bases and J by 1 base, and 13 bases separated the two germline ends. The CDR3 sequence is 15 residues long. The germline CDR1 and CDR2 sequences are MNHEY and SVGAGI. The CDR3 is CASSQPWSGTDTQYF. CDR3 sequence (DNA): TGTGCCAGCAGTCAGCCATGGAGTGGCACAGATACGCAGTATTTT.

The chain has TRBV15 and TRBJ1-5; no clear D. The CDR3 runs 14 residues. Trimming removed 5 bases from V and 4 bases from J, with 12 bases in between. The germline CDR1 and CDR2 sequences are LNHNV and YYDKDF (reference sequence). This chain's CDR3 is CATSRVGLNQPQHF. The CDR3, as DNA: TGTGCCACCAGCCGGGTTGGGTTGAATCAGCCCCAGCATTTT.

The chain is built from TRBV6-2 or TRBV6-3 and TRBJ2-7; maybe TRBD2 (6 bases). The V gene lost 2 bases and the J gene lost 11 bases, with 16 bases spanning the gap. The CDR3 extends over 13 amino acids. CDR1 is MNHEY and CDR2 is SVGEGT in the germline V gene. CDR3 region: CASSYGRWDWEYF. DNA for the CDR3: TGTGCCAGCAGTTACGGGAGGTGGGACTGGGAGTACTTC.

This clone was detected a few times. This chain connects TRBV5-1 to TRBJ2-7; no clear D gene. Germline V gene lookup returns CDR1 SGHRS and CDR2 YFSETQ. The germline V and J ends were trimmed by 3 bases and 2 bases, with 9 bases remaining between them. The CDR3 is made up of 13 amino acids. The CDR3 DNA follows: TGCGCCAGCAGCTCCGGGTCTACCTACGAGCAGTACTTC. This encodes CASSSGSTYEQYF.

The chain has TRBV10-3 and TRBJ1-2; D remains ambiguous. The CDR3 covers 12 residues. V was trimmed by 7 bases and J by 1 base, leaving 7 bases between them. Per germline, CDR1 ENHRY and CDR2 SYGVKD. For the CDR3, the DNA is TGTGCCATCACCGGGAATAACTATGGCTACACCTTC. This sequence encodes CAITGNNYGYTF.

V gene TRBV6-5 combines with J gene TRBJ1-2; possibly TRBD1 for D (5 bases). V was pared by 0 bases and J by 9 bases, with 11 bases between. This CDR3 spans 13 amino acids. Germline CDR1 reads MNHEY; CDR2 reads SVGAGI. The CDR3 loop reads CASSYSGGSSYTF. DNA of the CDR3: TGTGCCAGCAGTTACTCGGGGGGGAGCAGCTACACCTTC.

The rearrangement uses TRBV5-5 and TRBJ2-3, with 7 bases identical to TRBD1. CDR1 is SGHKS and CDR2 is YYEKEE in the germline V gene (reference sequence). The V gene end was trimmed by 1 base and the J gene end by 3 bases; junction bases not matched to a gene: 2. The CDR3 spans 14 residues. CDR3 nucleotide sequence: TGTGCCAGCAGCTTGCGACAGGGAACAGATACGCAGTATTTT. Amino acids: CASSLRQGTDTQYF.

The chain links TRBV19 to TRBJ2-7, with 8 bases aligning to TRBD2. Trimming at V came to 4 bases and at J to 5 bases, leaving 13 bases not matched to a gene. Germline CDR1 reads LNHDA; CDR2 reads SQIVND (reference sequence). The CDR3 loop spans 16 amino acids. The CDR3 DNA follows: TGTGCCAGTAGTACGATAAGAGGCGGGAGGTACCACGAGCAGTACTTC. Its translation: CASSTIRGGRYHEQYF. Complete variable domain (other parts from reference TRBV19 and TRBJ2-7): DGGITQSPKYLFRKEGQNVTLSCEQNLNHDAMYWYRQDPGQGLRLIYYSQIVNDFQKGDIAEGYSVSREKKESFPLTVTSAQKNPTAFYLCASSTIRGGRYHEQYFGPGTRLTVT.

The J gene is TRBJ2-1, the V gene TRBV19, with 8 bases fitting TRBD2. In germline, CDR1 is LNHDA, CDR2 SQIVND (reference sequence). CDR3 length: 14 amino acids. The trim removed 4 bases at V and 3 bases at J, leaving 2 bases unmatched. The CDR3 DNA reads TGTGCCAGTAGTACGGGGGGGGACTACAATGAGCAGTTCTTC. As protein: CASSTGGDYNEQFF.

V usage is TRBV6-2 or TRBV6-3 and J usage is TRBJ2-1; 8 positions match TRBD2. After removal of 6 bases from V and 5 bases from J, the junction contained 9 bases not matched to a gene. There are 15 residues in the CDR3. Germline V gene data show CDR1 as MNHEY and CDR2 as SVGEGT. CDR3 protein: CASSPRGGTHNEQFF. CDR3 DNA: TGTGCCAGCAGCCCTCGGGGGGGTACCCACAATGAGCAGTTCTTC.

The V and J genes are TRBV4-3 and TRBJ2-1; D is unclear. Trimming left V 1 base short and J 4 bases short, with 20 bases between. CDR3 size: 18 residues. Germline V lookup: CDR1 LGHNA, CDR2 YSLEER. CDR3 in amino acids: CASSQVGPGFSAYNEQFF. DNA of the CDR3: TGCGCCAGCAGCCAAGTGGGTCCCGGGTTCAGTGCATACAATGAGCAGTTCTTC.

The chain links TRBV2 to TRBJ1-1; TRBD1 agrees at 8 bases. Germline V CDR1 and CDR2: SNHLY, FYNNEI. The trim removed 5 bases at V and 7 bases at J, leaving 9 bases unmatched. The CDR3 has 14 residues. CDR3 sequence: CASSLKDRGGEAFF. CDR3 DNA: TGTGCCAGCAGTCTTAAAGACAGGGGAGGTGAAGCTTTCTTT.

The V call is TRBV30, the J call TRBJ2-1; TRBD2 agrees at 9 bases. This CDR3 has 18 amino acids. V lost 8 bases and J lost 3; bases outside the gene matches: 20. Germline V gene lookup returns CDR1 GTSNPN and CDR2 SVGIG (reference sequence). The CDR3, as DNA: TGTGCCAGACTAAGGGGGTCCGGGCTAGCGGGATTCTACAATGAGCAGTTCTTC. Translating gives CARLRGSGLAGFYNEQFF.

The rearrangement joins TRBV6-1 to TRBJ1-5; no clear D. Germline V lookup: CDR1 MNHNS, CDR2 SASEGT. V was shortened by 5 bases and J by 3 bases, with 11 bases between the two germline ends. The CDR3 consists of 14 residues. CDR3 in DNA: TGTGCCAGCAGTTCTAGGACTGCCAATCAGCCCCAGCATTTT. Its protein product is CASSSRTANQPQHF.

This chain connects TRBV6-5 to TRBJ1-4; 8 nucleotides agree with TRBD1. CDR1 is MNHEY and CDR2 is SVGAGI in the germline V gene. This CDR3 has 15 amino acids. V trimming: 3 bases; J trimming: 5 bases; junction bases outside the gene matches: 5. The CDR3 coding sequence is TGTGCCAGCAGTTATGGGACAGGAGAAAATGAAAAACTGTTTTTT. Translating it yields CASSYGTGENEKLFF.